The entry below gives a single T cell receptor (beta chain) sequence along with its context. Its antigen is unknown. A much larger clonotype is one base distant, so this may be a read error. No treatment had been received by any patient before thyroid surgery. Patient clinical samples collected from about 2011 to 2019 were retrospectively analysed using T-cell receptor beta sequencing. These data originate in a study of metastatic and nonmetastatic thyroid tumors (dated by TCRdb to 2018 to 2021). For context, the study as a whole: The researchers compared repertoires between peripheral blood samples and tumor or nodule tissue samples from patients with malignant or benign thyroid disease. Here is what the overall study found, with its caveats: TCR beta diversity was reported as significantly higher in malignant tumors than in benign nodules, in both blood and tumor samples.

Cut back by 1 base and 9 bases, the V and J ends lie 19 bases apart. The CDR3 runs 16 amino acids, cysteine and phenylalanine included. The kept DNA is CDR3 alone, 48 bases in frame from the first base. Per the germline V gene (reference sequence), LNHDA is the CDR1 and SQIVND is the CDR2. The protocol used for the library was PCR. TCRdb names Illumina HiSeq 4000 as the instrument used. The TCR beta-chain CDR3 region of each patient was profiled by high-throughput sequencing. The authors' pipeline ran thus. Drawing on CDR3 differences between clinicopathological groups, the researchers built a classifier meant to tell apart patients with distant-metastatic papillary thyroid cancer. The Shannon index was used to assess repertoire diversity, and the Morisita-Horn index was used to assess tumor-blood repertoire similarity. The public sequencing data were trimmed at Q25 with fastp and processed into clonotypes with MiXCR by TCRdb, which kept only in-frame beta chains. The authors' filters were not applied to this entry. This sample holds some 93,000 clones; over 9.5% were observed only once. The top ten constitute 11% of the sample.

The sequence joins TRBV19 to TRBJ1-5; the D gene assignment is ambiguous. This clonotype was obtained from a female donor with papillary thyroid cancer or a benign thyroid nodule (not recorded which). Some clones in this sample may be carry-over from other donors' samples. Material for sequencing was blood. The DNA sequence is TGTGCCAGTAGTATAGGACGTGGGCATCGCGTTTTGCCCCAGCATTTT. The resulting protein is CASSIGRGHRVLPQHF.